One and the same sample provided the 9 T cell receptor beta chains below, sequenced in a study of T cell changes during pregnancy in multiple sclerosis. Method: immunoSEQ multiplex PCR; TCRdb's copy keeps in-frame clones and lacks some. The data contain under 75,000 clones, roughly 92% of them singletons. The sequencing here drew on CD8+ T cells from peripheral blood mononuclear cells, taken in the second trimester of pregnancy. Source of these receptors: a female donor with multiple sclerosis, enrolled in a pregnancy study.

The V and J genes are TRBV7-8 and TRBJ2-2; 10 positions agree with TRBD1. The CDR3 contains 15 residues. Germline V gene data show CDR1 as SGHVS and CDR2 as FQNEAQ. J gave up 7 bases and V 0 bases, and 2 bases lay outside the gene matches. DNA of the CDR3: TGTGCCAGCAGCTTAGCGGGACAGGGGCGCGGGGAGCTGTTTTTT. Its protein is CASSLAGQGRGELFF.

The rearrangement uses TRBV7-9 and TRBJ1-2; 7 bases agree with TRBD1. CDR3 size: 13 residues. Germline trimming cut 1 base from V and 4 bases from J; bases unmatched to any gene: 0. Germline V gives CDR1 SEHNR, CDR2 FQNEAQ (reference sequence). The CDR3 spells CASSLDRGYGYTF. CDR3 bases: TGTGCCAGCAGCTTAGACAGGGGCTATGGCTACACCTTC. Full variable domain (rest looked up from reference TRBV7-9 and TRBJ1-2): DTGVSQNPRHKITKRGQNVTFRCDPISEHNRLYWYRQTLGQGPEFLTYFQNEAQLEKSRLLSDRFSAERPKGSFSTLEIQRTEQGDSAMYLCASSLDRGYGYTFGSGTRLTVV.

The V and J genes are TRBV9 and TRBJ2-2, with 7 bases aligning to TRBD1. The ends lost 5 bases at V and 3 bases at J; junction bases unmatched: 13. Germline CDR1 is SGDLS and CDR2 is YYNGEE. The CDR3 extends over 17 amino acids. CDR3: CASSLAGGTGYTGELFF. The CDR3 DNA follows: TGTGCCAGCAGTCTAGCAGGGGGTACGGGATACACCGGGGAGCTGTTTTTT.

This clone has just a few counts. This rearrangement joins TRBV2 to TRBJ1-2, with a weak D call TRBD1 (6 bases). CDR1 and CDR2 from the germline V gene are SNHLY and FYNNEI. Trimming removed 6 bases from V and 1 base from J, with 21 bases in between. The CDR3 has 17 residues. The CDR3 loop is CASRDTDSIALNYGYTF. The CDR3, as DNA: TGTGCCAGCAGGGACACGGACAGCATTGCCCTTAACTATGGCTACACCTTC.

V gene TRBV6-6 combines with J gene TRBJ2-3; 8 bases fit TRBD2. Losses at the gene ends were 4 bases for V and 0 bases for J; bases not matched to a gene: 3. The V gene's germline CDR1 is MNHNY and CDR2 SVGAGI (reference sequence). CDR3 length: 15 amino acids. The DNA for the CDR3 is TGTGCCAGCAGTTTCCTAGCGGGTAGCACAGATACGCAGTATTTT. It codes for CASSFLAGSTDTQYF.

The J gene is TRBJ2-7, the V gene TRBV28, with TRBD1 matching over 7 bases. The CDR3 totals 14 residues. Looked up from germline, CDR1 is MDHEN and CDR2 is SYDVKM. J was trimmed by 5 bases and V by 6 bases; bases with no gene match: 10. Written as DNA, the CDR3 is TGTGCCAGCAGCAGGGCAGGGGGTAGGGACGAGCAGTACTTC. Its translation: CASSRAGGRDEQYF.

This clone has just one count. The identical CDR3 is also encoded by other nucleotide sequences in the sample. The chain links TRBV9 to TRBJ2-1; 10 bases line up with TRBD2. The CDR3 sequence is 15 residues long. The germline CDR1 and CDR2 sequences are SGDLS and YYNGEE. Trimming removed 0 bases from V and 5 bases from J; junction bases left unmatched: 2. The CDR3 here is CASSVASGSHNEQFF. Written as DNA, the CDR3 is TGTGCCAGCAGCGTAGCTAGCGGGAGCCACAATGAGCAGTTCTTC.

This chain uses TRBV29-1 with TRBJ1-1; D unclear. With 3 bases removed from V and 3 bases from J, the gap between germline ends came to 11 bases. Germline values: CDR1 SQVTM, CDR2 ANQGSEA. This CDR3 contains 13 residues. CDR3 residues: CSVDRAVDTEAFF. CDR3 nucleotides: TGCAGCGTTGACCGTGCGGTGGACACTGAAGCTTTCTTT.

The chain employs TRBV27 and TRBJ2-7; D uncertain. Trimming pared 4 bases from V and 5 bases from J, leaving 18 bases between. Looked up from germline, CDR1 is MNHEY and CDR2 is SMNVEV (reference sequence). The CDR3 sequence is 15 residues long. The CDR3: CASSSRAAAFHEQYF. CDR3 coding DNA: TGTGCCAGCAGTTCCCGCGCCGCGGCTTTCCACGAGCAGTACTTC.